This T cell receptor beta chain is from a study of blood T cells in healthy people across ages. This clonotype was seen only a few times. Using a J-beta primer mix together with a sample-barcoded 5' primer, a second PCR was run for about 6 to 11 cycles. TCRdb called the 5' RACE reads again in MiXCR, with one record for every CDR3 protein. The sample holds hundreds of thousands of distinct CDR3 sequences; approximately 25% are singletons and the top ten take 9.4%. V gave up 1 base and J gave up 9 bases, with 16 bases separating them. The CDR3 spans 14 residues. The V gene's germline CDR1 is LGHNA and CDR2 YSLEER. The sample was also reused in another study, on T cells of mothers and their children.

This TCR was sampled from a boy aged 10-17 years in good health. This rearrangement joins TRBV4-3 to TRBJ2-7, with a weak D call TRBD2 (5 bases). The sequencing input was blood. This chain's CDR3 is CASSQARGSGGQYF. In DNA form, the CDR3 reads TGCGCCAGCAGCCAAGCCCGGGGATCGGGTGGGCAGTACTTC.